This TCR beta chain appears in the sequencing data of a study of T cell repertoires in cytomegalovirus infection. The CDR3 spans 15 residues. The germline CDR1 and CDR2 sequences are SQVTM and ANQGSEA. J gave up 3 bases and V 5 bases, and 13 bases lay outside the gene matches. Only one count was recorded for this clonotype. Its antigen is currently unknown. Each CDR3 protein is one row after TCRdb ran MiXCR on the reads. This table holds some 680,000 distinct CDR3 sequences, less than 40% found once. Study-wide points: Ex vivo responses were dominated by HLA-C-restricted CMV-specific TCR beta clonotypes.

This sequence was found in a human donor in good health (CMV status not recorded). Some clones in this sample may be carry-over from other donors' samples. Sequencing was done on a sample of PBMCs. The gene calls are TRBV29-1 and TRBJ2-7, with 7 bases matching TRBD1. CDR3 coding DNA: TGCAGCGTTCAAACGTCGACAGGGTCATACTACGAGCAGTACTTC. As protein: CSVQTSTGSYYEQYF.